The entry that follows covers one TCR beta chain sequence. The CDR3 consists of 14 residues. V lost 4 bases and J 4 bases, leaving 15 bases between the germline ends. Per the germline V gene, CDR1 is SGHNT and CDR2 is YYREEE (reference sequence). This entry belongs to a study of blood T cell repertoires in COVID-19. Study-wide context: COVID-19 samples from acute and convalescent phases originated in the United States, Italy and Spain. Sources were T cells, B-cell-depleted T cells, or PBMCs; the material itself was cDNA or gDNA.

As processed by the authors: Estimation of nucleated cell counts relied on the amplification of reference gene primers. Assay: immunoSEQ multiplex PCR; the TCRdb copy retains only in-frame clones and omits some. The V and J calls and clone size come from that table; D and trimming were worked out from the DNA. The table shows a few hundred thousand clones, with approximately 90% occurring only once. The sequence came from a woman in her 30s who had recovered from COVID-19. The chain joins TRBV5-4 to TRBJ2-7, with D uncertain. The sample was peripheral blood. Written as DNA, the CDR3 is TGTGCCAGCAGCCACCCGCGGATTAAGTACGAGCAGTACTTC. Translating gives CASSHPRIKYEQYF.